A single sample is the source of the 22 T cell receptor beta chains below, sequenced in a study of T cell clusters in autoimmune cytopenias. Approximately 40,000 genome equivalents of blood DNA were amplified for TRB. TRB was amplified by touch-down multiplex PCR, primer pools A and B combined. TCRdb reprocessed the multiplex PCR reads and keeps a single row for each CDR3 protein, giving no DNA. This sample's clone table lists approximately 15,000 distinct CDR3 sequences. The same data also contributed to another study, on T cell repertoires in aging, cancer and after chemotherapy.

The sequenced sample was peripheral blood. All receptors derive from a human donor in good health.

This clonotype is medium-sized by frequency. The V gene is TRBV12-3 or TRBV12-4, the J gene TRBJ2-6; checking the TCRdb D call of TRBD1 is not possible without DNA. The CDR3 sequence is 17 residues long. The CDR3 is CASTWTGTVVGANVLTF.

The chain joins TRBV19 to TRBJ1-4. The CDR3 is 14 residues long. Looked up from germline, CDR1 is LNHDA and CDR2 is SQIVND (reference sequence). The CDR3 loop reads CASSIYSLNEKLFF.

The rearrangement joins TRBV6-5 to TRBJ1-2. The CDR3 contains 15 residues. From germline, CDR1 is MNHEY and CDR2 SVGAGI. CDR3 protein: CASSRHEEGYDGYTF.

J is TRBJ2-1 and V is TRBV6-6; TCRdb's D gene call, TRBD1, goes unchecked for lack of DNA. The CDR3 covers 17 residues. Germline-derived CDR1 and CDR2 are MNHNY and SVGAGI (reference sequence). CDR3 residues: CASSYYRVPSSYNEQFF.

This chain joins TRBV5-6 and TRBJ1-5; TCRdb returns TRBD1, unconfirmable since there is no DNA. From germline, CDR1 is SGHDT and CDR2 YYEEEE. The CDR3 is made up of 14 amino acids. CDR3 in amino acids: CASSLGTENQPQHF.

The V and J genes are TRBV5-1 and TRBJ2-1; TCRdb's D call, TRBD2, is unchecked because there is no DNA. The CDR3 has 13 residues. CDR1 SGHRS and CDR2 YFSETQ come from the germline V gene. This chain's CDR3 is CASRGTSNNEQFF. Looking up the rest from reference TRBV5-1 and TRBJ2-1 gives the full variable domain: KAGVTQTPRYLIKTRGQQVTLSCSPISGHRSVSWYQQTPGQGLQFLFEYFSETQRNKGNFPGRFSGRQFSNSRSEMNVSTLELGDSALYLCASRGTSNNEQFFGPGTRLTVL.

V gene TRBV7-9 combines with J gene TRBJ1-1; TCRdb gives TRBD1 as the D gene, but with no DNA this cannot be confirmed. This CDR3 is built from 11 residues. Germline CDR1 reads SEHNR; CDR2 reads FQNEAQ (reference sequence). The CDR3 here is CASSTGVKAFF.

The rearrangement uses TRBV18 and TRBJ2-3; TCRdb gives TRBD1 as the D gene, but with no DNA this cannot be confirmed. Germline V gives CDR1 KGHSH, CDR2 LQKENI. This CDR3 has 16 residues. CDR3 in amino acids: CASSPSGRGLTDTQYF. Looking up the rest from reference TRBV18 and TRBJ2-3 gives the full variable domain: NAGVMQNPRHLVRRRGQEARLRCSPMKGHSHVYWYRQLPEEGLKFMVYLQKENIIDESGMPKERFSAEFPKEGPSILRIQQVVRGDSAAYFCASSPSGRGLTDTQYFGPGTRLTVL.

V usage is TRBV6-6 and J usage is TRBJ2-1. Germline CDR1 and CDR2: MNHNY and SVGAGI (reference sequence). CDR3 size: 14 residues. The CDR3 reads CASKDDSARNEQFF.

The genes are TRBV18 and TRBJ2-1; no DNA is available, so the TRBD2 call from TCRdb remains unchecked. This CDR3 contains 12 residues. The germline V gene has CDR1 KGHSH and CDR2 LQKENI. This CDR3 is CASSPGVNEQFF.

This chain uses TRBV5-5 with TRBJ2-7; there is no DNA to check the TCRdb D call of TRBD1. From germline, CDR1 is SGHKS and CDR2 YYEKEE (reference sequence). The CDR3 contains 14 residues. CDR3 region: CASSYPDSAYEQYF.

This clonotype ranks as medium-sized in terms of frequency. The chain recombines TRBV29-1 with TRBJ2-3; the TRBD1 assignment by TCRdb is unverifiable without DNA. The germline gives CDR1 SQVTM, CDR2 ANQGSEA. The CDR3 consists of 14 residues. CDR3 amino acids: CSVMGVLGTDTQYF.

Judged by frequency, this clonotype is medium-sized. The CDR3 sequence is CSYSIMGAGGPQHF. The rearrangement joins TRBV29-1 to TRBJ1-5. CDR1 is SQVTM, CDR2 ANQGSEA, per germline. This CDR3 contains 14 residues.

This clonotype shows up as medium-sized by frequency. The chain employs TRBV29-1 and TRBJ2-1; without DNA, the TCRdb call of TRBD2 cannot be checked. The germline V gene has CDR1 SQVTM and CDR2 ANQGSEA. The CDR3 sequence is 17 residues long. This CDR3 reads CSVRKGLAGGGSGEQFF.

This clonotype counts as medium-sized (0.01 to 0.1%) by frequency. The rearrangement links TRBV29-1 to TRBJ2-2. There are 12 residues in the CDR3. Per the germline V gene, CDR1 is SQVTM and CDR2 is ANQGSEA. The CDR3 spells CSARGSTGELFF.

V usage is TRBV18 and J usage is TRBJ2-1. The CDR3 runs 14 residues. Germline V lookup: CDR1 KGHSH, CDR2 LQKENI. The chain's CDR3 is CASSQGPIYNEQFF.

The chain has TRBV12-3 or TRBV12-4 and TRBJ1-2. The CDR3 length is 14 residues. The CDR3 here is CASTRGTVLYGYTF.

The chain uses TRBV20-1 and TRBJ1-3. There are 13 residues in the CDR3. The germline V gene encodes CDR1 DFQATT and CDR2 SNEGSKA (reference sequence). The CDR3 is CSARESSGNTIYF.

The chain joins TRBV27 to TRBJ2-1. Germline V lookup: CDR1 MNHEY, CDR2 SMNVEV (reference sequence). The CDR3 is made up of 13 amino acids. CDR3 loop: CASSLSSFDEQFF.

The gene calls are TRBV6-2 or TRBV6-3 and TRBJ1-1. The CDR3 totals 12 residues. CDR1 MNHEY and CDR2 SVGEGT come from the germline V gene. The CDR3 protein is CASSQRRGLAFF.

This clonotype is medium-sized by frequency. V is TRBV29-1 and J is TRBJ2-2; TCRdb designates TRBD2, a call that cannot be tested without DNA. Per the germline V gene, CDR1 is SQVTM and CDR2 is ANQGSEA. The CDR3 covers 13 residues. The CDR3 region is CSVRAQGPGELFF.

The chain joins TRBV27 to TRBJ2-7; no DNA is available, so the TRBD2 call from TCRdb remains unchecked. The length of the CDR3 is 12 residues. Germline CDR1 reads MNHEY; CDR2 reads SMNVEV (reference sequence). The CDR3 here is CASGPGGVEQYF.